These 21 T cell receptor beta chains came from one sample sequenced in a study of patients and donors after allogeneic stem cell transplantation. Via MiXCR, TCRdb re-called the RT-PCR reads, giving one row per CDR3 protein. The sample includes about 400,000 distinct CDR3 sequences, approximately 16% of them seen just once. Sequenced sample: blood, either unsorted or a sorted T cell fraction (not recorded which). All receptors come from a human donor who was either an allogeneic HSCT recipient or a stem cell or donor lymphocyte infusion donor (not recorded which). It is not recorded whose cells these are; they may come from a transplant donor.

The V call is TRBV7-8, the J call TRBJ1-5; perhaps TRBD1 as D (5 bases). This CDR3 is 18 amino acids long. CDR1 is SGHVS and CDR2 is FQNEAQ in the germline V gene. Deletions cut 5 bases from V and 1 base from J, with 21 bases between. The CDR3 nucleotides read TGTGCCAGCAGCGCCCGACAGTTAGCTGAGTGGAGCAATCAGCCCCAGCATTTT. This gives the protein CASSARQLAEWSNQPQHF.

The chain is built from TRBV4-1 and TRBJ1-5, with D tentatively TRBD1 (6 bases). The germline V and J ends were trimmed by 1 base and 0 bases, with 10 bases remaining between them. The CDR3 is 16 residues long. The germline CDR1 and CDR2 sequences are MGHRA and YSYEKL. This CDR3 reads CASSQAGAHSNQPQHF. The CDR3 nucleotides are TGCGCCAGCAGCCAAGCGGGGGCCCATAGCAATCAGCCCCAGCATTTT.

This chain connects TRBV7-9 to TRBJ2-7, with 8 bases matching TRBD2. V gave up 0 bases and J gave up 1 base; unmatched junction bases: 5. CDR1 SEHNR and CDR2 FQNEAQ come from the germline V gene (reference sequence). The CDR3 runs to 16 residues. The CDR3 loop reads CASSLARGAVSYEQYF. The CDR3 DNA reads as TGTGCCAGCAGCTTAGCGCGGGGGGCCGTTTCCTACGAGCAGTACTTC.

The rearrangement links TRBV14 to TRBJ1-6; TRBD1 aligns across 11 bases. The CDR3 contains 15 residues. The ends lost 4 bases at V and 10 bases at J; junction bases unmatched: 6. Germline loops: CDR1 SGHDN, CDR2 FVKESK. CDR3 sequence (DNA): TGTGCCAGCAGCCCCGGACAGGGGGCTTACTCACCCCTCCACTTT. Amino acids: CASSPGQGAYSPLHF.

In this sample, this clonotype turned up a few times. The chain employs TRBV5-1 and TRBJ1-3, with D unresolved. The V end lost 0 bases, the J end lost 2 bases, and 9 bases lay between the germline ends. The CDR3 is made up of 15 amino acids. CDR1 SGHRS and CDR2 YFSETQ come from the germline V gene. The chain's CDR3 is CASSLASTTGNTIYF. The CDR3 DNA reads TGCGCCAGCAGCTTGGCTTCGACTACTGGAAACACCATATATTTT.

This clonotype was seen only a few times. The genes are TRBV5-6 and TRBJ2-7; 8 nucleotides agree with TRBD1. The J segment lost 13 bases and the V segment lost 4 bases, leaving 10 bases of the junction unmatched. From germline, CDR1 is SGHDT and CDR2 YYEEEE. The CDR3 has 12 amino acids. The DNA for the CDR3 is TGTGCCAGCAGCCGTGGAAAGGGACAGGTTTACTTC. As protein: CASSRGKGQVYF. Supplemented by reference TRBV5-6 and TRBJ2-7, the full variable domain reads DAGVTQSPTHLIKTRGQQVTLRCSPKSGHDTVSWYQQALGQGPQFIFQYYEEEERQRGNFPDRFSGHQFPNYSSELNVNALLLGDSALYLCASSRGKGQVYFGPGTRLTVT.

The chain carries TRBV27 and TRBJ2-5, with 7 bases aligning to TRBD1. V was pared by 1 base and J by 5 bases, with 1 base of the junction left unmatched. Germline V gene sequence: CDR1 MNHEY, CDR2 SMNVEV (reference sequence). The CDR3 consists of 13 residues. The CDR3: CASSLLQGETQYF. In DNA, the CDR3 is TGTGCCAGCAGTTTATTACAGGGGGAGACCCAGTACTTC.

The genes are TRBV15 and TRBJ2-2, with TRBD2 matching 7 bases. Germline-derived CDR1 and CDR2 are LNHNV and YYDKDF (reference sequence). This CDR3 comprises 17 residues. The V segment lost 5 bases and the J segment 6 bases; nucleotides outside the gene matches: 15. The chain's CDR3 is CATSPREGRGRAGELFF. CDR3 bases: TGTGCCACCAGCCCCCGAGAGGGGAGAGGGAGGGCCGGGGAGCTGTTTTTT.

The table lists this clonotype with a few counts. The V and J genes are TRBV5-1 and TRBJ2-2, with 11 bases lining up with TRBD2. Germline CDR1 and CDR2: SGHRS and YFSETQ. This CDR3 contains 20 residues. V shed 0 bases and J 9 bases; nucleotides not matched to a gene: 19. DNA of the CDR3: TGCGCCAGCAGCTTGGCGGCGGTACTAGCGGGAGTCCCCTTGAGAAGGGAGCTGTTTTTT. It translates to CASSLAAVLAGVPLRRELFF.

The rearrangement joins TRBV5-1 to TRBJ2-5, with a tentative D call TRBD1 (5 bases). Germline CDR1 is SGHRS and CDR2 is YFSETQ. This CDR3 spans 15 amino acids. The V and J ends lost 0 bases and 2 bases respectively, with 11 bases between them. Written as DNA, the CDR3 is TGCGCCAGCAGCTTGGGACAGACAAAACAAGAGACCCAGTACTTC. Translated, it gives CASSLGQTKQETQYF. Looking up the rest from reference TRBV5-1 and TRBJ2-5 gives the full variable domain: KAGVTQTPRYLIKTRGQQVTLSCSPISGHRSVSWYQQTPGQGLQFLFEYFSETQRNKGNFPGRFSGRQFSNSRSEMNVSTLELGDSALYLCASSLGQTKQETQYFGPGTRLLVL.

The sample holds many counts of this clonotype. V is TRBV6-6 and J is TRBJ2-1; the match to TRBD1 covers 10 bases. The CDR3 totals 11 residues. In germline, CDR1 is MNHNY, CDR2 SVGAGI (reference sequence). The V and J ends lost 3 bases and 14 bases, in that order; junction bases with no gene match: 1. The CDR3 loop is CASSYGTGEFF. The CDR3 bases are TGTGCCAGCAGTTATGGGACAGGGGAGTTCTTC.

This clonotype was picked up a small number of times. The V gene is TRBV12-3 or TRBV12-4, the J gene TRBJ2-4, with D perhaps matching TRBD2 (6 bases). The CDR3 loop spans 15 amino acids. V gave up 3 bases and J gave up 0 bases, with 9 bases separating them. CDR3 in DNA: TGTGCCAGCAGTTTTAGGGGACTAGCCAAAAACATTCAGTACTTC. Translating it yields CASSFRGLAKNIQYF.

This clonotype was counted between two and nine times. J is TRBJ2-5 and V is TRBV9; 10 bases match TRBD1. V shed 3 bases, J shed 5 bases, and the junction held 4 bases outside the gene matches. The CDR3 is 14 residues long. CDR1 is SGDLS, CDR2 YYNGEE, per germline. The CDR3 region has the DNA TGTGCCAGCAGCGGACAGGGGGCGCGGGAGACCCAGTACTTC. Translation gives CASSGQGARETQYF.

In this sample, this clonotype turned up many times. The V call is TRBV5-1, the J call TRBJ2-2; 7 nucleotides match TRBD2. V trimming: 0 bases; J trimming: 0 bases; junction bases outside the gene matches: 2. From germline, CDR1 is SGHRS and CDR2 YFSETQ. The CDR3 loop spans 16 amino acids. The CDR3 loop is CASSLGLAANTGELFF. The CDR3 DNA follows: TGCGCCAGCAGCTTGGGGCTAGCGGCGAACACCGGGGAGCTGTTTTTT.

The chain carries TRBV5-1 and TRBJ2-2; D is ambiguous. The V end was cut by 0 bases, the J end by 2 bases, with 8 bases between. The CDR3 covers 15 residues. Germline assignment: CDR1 SGHRS and CDR2 YFSETQ. The chain's CDR3 is CASSLAWGNTGELFF. The CDR3 DNA reads TGCGCCAGCAGCTTGGCCTGGGGAAACACCGGGGAGCTGTTTTTT.

The gene calls are TRBV19 and TRBJ1-3; 8 bases are a match to TRBD1. Germline V gives CDR1 LNHDA, CDR2 SQIVND (reference sequence). Losses at the gene ends were 5 bases for V and 1 base for J; bases not matched to a gene: 7. The CDR3 runs to 16 residues. The CDR3 DNA reads TGTGCCAGTAGTGCCTCAGGGGGCGCGTCTGGAAACACCATATATTTT. Its protein is CASSASGGASGNTIYF.

Only a few counts were recorded for this clonotype. The chain couples TRBV20-1 to TRBJ2-2; D gene ambiguous. Germline CDR1 DFQATT, CDR2 SNEGSKA (reference sequence). The CDR3 is 16 amino acids. V lost 2 bases to trimming and J lost 5 bases, with 18 bases between them. In DNA, the CDR3 is TGCAGTGCTAGACGCTCTGGTGGCAGCTTTACCGGGGAGCTGTTTTTT. Its protein is CSARRSGGSFTGELFF.

This clonotype has a handful of counts. This chain links TRBV28 with TRBJ1-6, with TRBD1 as a possible D gene (5 bases). CDR1 and CDR2 from the germline V gene are MDHEN and SYDVKM. The CDR3 totals 10 residues. Trimming left V 10 bases short and J 12 bases short, with 10 bases between. The CDR3 sequence: CATGGGPLHF. The CDR3, as DNA: TGTGCCACCGGGGGAGGACCCCTCCACTTT.

The chain combines TRBV19 with TRBJ2-1; TRBD2 is a possible D gene (5 bases). Trimming shortened V by 8 bases and J by 8 bases, and 16 bases separated the two germline ends. Germline lookup yields CDR1 LNHDA and CDR2 SQIVND (reference sequence). This CDR3 spans 13 amino acids. The CDR3 DNA sequence: TGTGCCAGTTCGGACTGGACGGACGATGAGCAGTTCTTC. Encoded protein: CASSDWTDDEQFF.

V usage is TRBV2 and J usage is TRBJ1-1, with a possible D match to TRBD1 (5 bases). Germline V lookup: CDR1 SNHLY, CDR2 FYNNEI. CDR3 size: 13 residues. Trimming took off 8 bases at V and 0 bases at J, with 10 bases between the two ends. In nucleotides, the CDR3 is TGTGCCAGCGGGGGAGTGGTGAACACTGAAGCTTTCTTT. Translated: CASGGVVNTEAFF.

This clonotype was observed a handful of times. The chain couples TRBV7-2 to TRBJ2-1; tentatively, D is TRBD1 or TRBD2 (6 bases each). Germline lookup yields CDR1 SGHTA and CDR2 FQGNSA. The CDR3 spans 17 residues. The ends were cut back, 5 bases at V and 6 bases at J, with 23 bases in the middle. The CDR3 sequence: CASSLPPKGGMLNEQFF. Here the CDR3 DNA reads TGTGCCAGCAGCCTCCCCCCCAAGGGGGGCATGCTCAATGAGCAGTTCTTC.